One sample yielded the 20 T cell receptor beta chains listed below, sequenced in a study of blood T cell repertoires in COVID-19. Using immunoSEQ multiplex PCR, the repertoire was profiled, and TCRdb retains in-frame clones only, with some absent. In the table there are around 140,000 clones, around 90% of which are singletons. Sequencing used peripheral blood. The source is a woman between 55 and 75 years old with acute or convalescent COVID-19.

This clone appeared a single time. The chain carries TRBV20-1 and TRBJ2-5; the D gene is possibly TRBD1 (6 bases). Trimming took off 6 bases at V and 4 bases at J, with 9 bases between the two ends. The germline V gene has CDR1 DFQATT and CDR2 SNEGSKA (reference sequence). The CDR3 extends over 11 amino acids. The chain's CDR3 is CSATGLETQYF. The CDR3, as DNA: TGCAGTGCCACAGGGTTAGAGACCCAGTACTTC.

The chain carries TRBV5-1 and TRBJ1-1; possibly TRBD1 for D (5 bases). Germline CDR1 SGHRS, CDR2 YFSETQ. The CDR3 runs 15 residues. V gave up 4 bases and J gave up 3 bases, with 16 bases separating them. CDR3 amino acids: CASSPRGAGDTEAFF. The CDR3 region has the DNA TGCGCCAGCAGCCCTCGAGGGGCGGGAGACACTGAAGCTTTCTTT.

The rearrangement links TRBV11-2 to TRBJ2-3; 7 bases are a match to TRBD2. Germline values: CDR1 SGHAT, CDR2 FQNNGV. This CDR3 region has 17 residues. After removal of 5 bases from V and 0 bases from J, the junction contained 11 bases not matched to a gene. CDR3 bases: TGTGCCAGCAGCGCCGGACTAGGGCGGGGGAGCACAGATACGCAGTATTTT. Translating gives CASSAGLGRGSTDTQYF.

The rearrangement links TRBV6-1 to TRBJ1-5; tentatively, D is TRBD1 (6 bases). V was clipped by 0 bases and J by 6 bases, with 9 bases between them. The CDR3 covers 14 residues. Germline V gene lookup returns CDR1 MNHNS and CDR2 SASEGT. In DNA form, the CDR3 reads TGTGCCAGCAGTGAAGCGGGCAGGGGTCAGCCCCAGCATTTT. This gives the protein CASSEAGRGQPQHF.

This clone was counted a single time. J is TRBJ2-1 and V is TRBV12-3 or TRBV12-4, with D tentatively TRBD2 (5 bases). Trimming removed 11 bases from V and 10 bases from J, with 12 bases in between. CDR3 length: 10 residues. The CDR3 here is CAARGTEQFF. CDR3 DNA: TGTGCCGCACGGGGAACAGAGCAGTTCTTC.

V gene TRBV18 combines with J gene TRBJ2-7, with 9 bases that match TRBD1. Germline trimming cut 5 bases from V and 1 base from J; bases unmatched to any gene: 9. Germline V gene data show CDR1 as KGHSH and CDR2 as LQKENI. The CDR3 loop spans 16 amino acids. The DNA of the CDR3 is TGTGCCAGCTCAACCCGGGACAGGGCCTATTCCTACGAGCAGTACTTC. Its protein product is CASSTRDRAYSYEQYF.

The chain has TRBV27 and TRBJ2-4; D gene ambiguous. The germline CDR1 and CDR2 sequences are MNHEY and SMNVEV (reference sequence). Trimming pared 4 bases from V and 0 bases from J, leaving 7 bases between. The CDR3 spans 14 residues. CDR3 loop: CASSSGLAKNIQYF. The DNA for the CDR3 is TGTGCCAGCAGTTCAGGTCTAGCCAAAAACATTCAGTACTTC.

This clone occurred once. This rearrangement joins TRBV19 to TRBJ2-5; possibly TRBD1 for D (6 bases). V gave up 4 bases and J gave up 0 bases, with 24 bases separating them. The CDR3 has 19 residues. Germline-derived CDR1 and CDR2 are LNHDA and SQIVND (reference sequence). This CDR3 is CASSNGDFLEGGYQETQYF. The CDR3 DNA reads TGTGCCAGTAGTAACGGAGACTTCCTGGAAGGGGGTTACCAAGAGACCCAGTACTTC.

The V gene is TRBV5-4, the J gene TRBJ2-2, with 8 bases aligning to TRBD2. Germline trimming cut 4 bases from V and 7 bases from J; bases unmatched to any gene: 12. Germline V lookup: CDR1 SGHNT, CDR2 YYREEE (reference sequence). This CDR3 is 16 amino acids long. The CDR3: CASSHGGAGRDGELFF. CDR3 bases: TGTGCCAGCAGCCACGGGGGGGCCGGGAGAGACGGGGAGCTGTTTTTT.

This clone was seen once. The CDR3 is CASSQDYWAVQETQYF. In DNA, the CDR3 is TGCGCCAGCAGCCAAGATTACTGGGCAGTACAAGAGACCCAGTACTTC. The V and J genes are TRBV4-3 and TRBJ2-5, with D unclear. CDR1 and CDR2 from the germline V gene are LGHNA and YSLEER. This CDR3 region has 16 residues. The ends were cut back, 0 bases at V and 2 bases at J, with 13 bases in the middle.

The CDR3 reads CASGLGLRDSDNYGYTF. CDR3 coding DNA: TGTGCTAGTGGTTTGGGTCTCCGGGACAGTGACAACTATGGCTACACCTTC. The chain recombines TRBV12-5 with TRBJ1-2; 7 bases match TRBD1. The CDR3 spans 17 residues. Germline loops: CDR1 LGHNT, CDR2 FRNRAP. Trimming cost V 1 base and J 2 bases; bases outside gene matches: 10.

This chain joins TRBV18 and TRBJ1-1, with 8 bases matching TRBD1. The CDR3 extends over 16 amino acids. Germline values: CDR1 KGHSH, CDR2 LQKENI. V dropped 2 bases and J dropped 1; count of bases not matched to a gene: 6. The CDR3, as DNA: TGTGCCAGCTCACCAATGGCAGGGGGCCCGAACACTGAAGCTTTCTTT. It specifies CASSPMAGGPNTEAFF.

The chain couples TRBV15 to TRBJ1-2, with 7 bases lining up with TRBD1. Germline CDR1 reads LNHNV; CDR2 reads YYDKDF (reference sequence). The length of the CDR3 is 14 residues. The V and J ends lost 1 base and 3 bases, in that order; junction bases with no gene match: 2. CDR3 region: CATSRGDRHYGYTF. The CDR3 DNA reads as TGTGCCACCAGCAGAGGGGACAGACACTATGGCTACACCTTC.

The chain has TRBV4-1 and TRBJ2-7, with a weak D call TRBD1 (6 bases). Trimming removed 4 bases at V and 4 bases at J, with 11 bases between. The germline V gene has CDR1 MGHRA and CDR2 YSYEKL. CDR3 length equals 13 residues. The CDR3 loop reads CASSRGHAYEQYF. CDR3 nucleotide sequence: TGCGCCAGCAGCCGGGGACACGCGTACGAGCAGTACTTC.

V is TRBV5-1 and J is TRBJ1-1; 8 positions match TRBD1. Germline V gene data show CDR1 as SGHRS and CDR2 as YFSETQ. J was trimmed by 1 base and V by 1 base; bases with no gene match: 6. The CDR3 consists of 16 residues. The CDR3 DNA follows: TGCGCCAGCAGCTTGACGACAGGGGCAAGGAACACTGAAGCTTTCTTT. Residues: CASSLTTGARNTEAFF.

In DNA, the CDR3 is TGTGCCAGCAGCTTGGCTACAGGGGGTGAAAATAATTCACCCCTCCACTTT. This sequence encodes CASSLATGGENNSPLHF. This rearrangement joins TRBV5-6 to TRBJ1-6, with 8 bases matching TRBD1. The germline V gene encodes CDR1 SGHDT and CDR2 YYEEEE. V lost 0 bases, J lost 5 bases, and 7 bases stayed unmatched. This CDR3 has 17 residues.

The CDR3 protein is CASRTFEGGYTF. Written as DNA, the CDR3 is TGTGCCAGCAGGACATTCGAAGGTGGCTACACCTTC. The chain recombines TRBV25-1 with TRBJ1-2; D call uncertain. V shed 6 bases and J shed 7 bases, with 12 bases lying between them. The CDR3 consists of 12 residues. Germline V CDR1 and CDR2: MGHDK, SYGVNS.

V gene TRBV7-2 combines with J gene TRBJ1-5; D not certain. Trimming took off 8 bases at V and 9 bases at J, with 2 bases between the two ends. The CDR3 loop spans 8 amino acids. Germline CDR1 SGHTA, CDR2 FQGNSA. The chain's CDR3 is CASRPQHF. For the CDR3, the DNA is TGTGCCAGCCGGCCCCAGCATTTT.

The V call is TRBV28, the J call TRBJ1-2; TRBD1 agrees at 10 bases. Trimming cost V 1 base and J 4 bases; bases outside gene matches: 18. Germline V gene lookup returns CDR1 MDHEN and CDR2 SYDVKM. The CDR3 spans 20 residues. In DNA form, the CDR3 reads TGTGCCAGCAGTTTATTTGGCGCTAGGGGGACAGGGGATTATTTCTATGGCTACACCTTC. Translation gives CASSLFGARGTGDYFYGYTF.

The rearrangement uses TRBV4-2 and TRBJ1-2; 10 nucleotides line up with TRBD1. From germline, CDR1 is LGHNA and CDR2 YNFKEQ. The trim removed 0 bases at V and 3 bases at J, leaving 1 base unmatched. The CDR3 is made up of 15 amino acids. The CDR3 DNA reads TGTGCCAGCAGCCAAGACGGGACAGGGGACTATGGCTACACCTTC. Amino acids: CASSQDGTGDYGYTF.